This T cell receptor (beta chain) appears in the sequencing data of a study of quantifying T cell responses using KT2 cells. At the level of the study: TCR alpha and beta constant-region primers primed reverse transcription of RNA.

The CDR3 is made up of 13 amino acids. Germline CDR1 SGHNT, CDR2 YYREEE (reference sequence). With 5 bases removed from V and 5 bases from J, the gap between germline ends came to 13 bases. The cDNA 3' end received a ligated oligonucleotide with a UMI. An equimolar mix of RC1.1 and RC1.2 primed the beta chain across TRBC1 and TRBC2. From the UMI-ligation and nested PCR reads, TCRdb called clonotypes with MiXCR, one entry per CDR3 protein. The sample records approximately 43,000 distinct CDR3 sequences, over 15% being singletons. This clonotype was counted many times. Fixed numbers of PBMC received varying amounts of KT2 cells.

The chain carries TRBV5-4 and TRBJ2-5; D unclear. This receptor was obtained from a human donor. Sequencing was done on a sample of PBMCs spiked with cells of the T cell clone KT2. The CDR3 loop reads CASSKAPPETQYF. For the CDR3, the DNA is TGTGCCAGCAGTAAGGCCCCCCCGGAGACCCAGTACTTC.